The 28 T cell receptor beta chains given below trace back to one sample, sequenced in a study of T cells after yellow fever vaccination (dated by TCRdb to between 2018 and 2021). Library construction relied on 5' RACE. For sequencing, an Illumina HiSeq 2500 was employed. TCRdb reprocessed the public reads (quality trimming at Q25 with fastp, clone calling with MiXCR) and kept in-frame beta chains. Each entry merges the rows of one CDR3 protein and shows their most common DNA and genes. The sample table shows 500,000 to 650,000 distinct CDR3 sequences, and approximately 13% are seen once. Of the sample, more than 12% falls within the top ten clones. The label giving this sample's treatment or condition can be read as: live attenuated yellow fever vaccine strain. The source was PBMCs, collected on the day of the yellow fever booster vaccination. Receptor source: a man in his thirties or forties who received the YFV17D yellow fever vaccine.

This clonotype showed up many times. The chain couples TRBV3-1 to TRBJ2-7; D is unclear. The germline V and J ends were trimmed by 4 bases and 3 bases, with 7 bases remaining between them. The germline gives CDR1 LGHDT, CDR2 YNNKEL (reference sequence). The CDR3 consists of 12 residues. The DNA of the CDR3 is TGTGCCAGCAGCCCCAGCATCTACGAGCAGTACTTC. Translated: CASSPSIYEQYF.

The chain links TRBV7-8 to TRBJ2-7, with a tentative D call TRBD1 (5 bases). The CDR3 consists of 13 residues. CDR1 is SGHVS, CDR2 FQNEAQ, per germline. V shed 3 bases and J shed 5 bases, with 11 bases lying between them. This chain's CDR3 is CASSFILRDEQYF. The CDR3 nucleotides read TGTGCCAGCAGCTTCATTCTCAGGGACGAGCAGTACTTC.

This clonotype turned up a few times. V and J are TRBV7-2 and TRBJ2-7, with no clear D. The CDR3 runs 15 residues. Germline CDR1 is SGHTA and CDR2 is FQGNSA. V lost 1 base and J 1 base, leaving 11 bases between the germline ends. CDR3 residues: CASSLEGKSSYEQYF. The CDR3 nucleotides read TGTGCCAGCAGCTTAGAAGGGAAATCGTCCTACGAGCAGTACTTC.

The sample holds a few counts of this clonotype. DNA for the CDR3: TGCGCCAGCAGCTTGATGTCTTCAGGGGTGACCGGGGAGCTGTTTTTT. Translated, it gives CASSLMSSGVTGELFF. The chain joins TRBV5-1 to TRBJ2-2, with D possibly TRBD1 on 6 matching bases. CDR3 length: 16 amino acids. V was pared by 1 base and J by 5 bases, with 15 bases between. The germline V gene has CDR1 SGHRS and CDR2 YFSETQ.

This clonotype has just a few counts. V gene TRBV7-2 combines with J gene TRBJ2-5; D may be TRBD2 (6 bases). The CDR3 is made up of 15 amino acids. Germline lookup yields CDR1 SGHTA and CDR2 FQGNSA. V shed 1 base and J shed 5 bases, with 14 bases lying between them. Here the CDR3 reads CASSLVDVRGETQYF. In DNA form, the CDR3 reads TGTGCCAGCAGCTTAGTGGATGTCCGGGGGGAGACCCAGTACTTC.

The chain links TRBV4-3 to TRBJ2-3; 11 bases match TRBD1. This CDR3 comprises 15 residues. Trimming at V came to 4 bases and at J to 7 bases, leaving 7 bases not matched to a gene. Germline V gives CDR1 LGHNA, CDR2 YSLEER. In nucleotides, the CDR3 is TGCGCCAGCAGCCCGGGACAGGGGGTCAGGAATACGCAGTATTTT. It is translated as CASSPGQGVRNTQYF.

With respect to this clonotype: Relative to the germline gene, one junction end is altered; a read error may explain this. The genes are TRBV27 and TRBJ1-1, with D possibly matching TRBD1 (6 bases). Germline loops: CDR1 MNHEY, CDR2 SMNVEV (reference sequence). The CDR3 has 14 residues. CDR3 amino acids: CACSFHSGATEAFF. In DNA, the CDR3 is TGTGCCTGCAGTTTCCACTCGGGGGCCACTGAAGCTTTCTTT.

This clonotype was counted ten times or more. The chain has TRBV12-3 or TRBV12-4 and TRBJ2-1; D is undetermined. The ends were cut back, 6 bases at V and 10 bases at J, with 19 bases in the middle. The length of the CDR3 is 14 residues. CDR3: CASSLEFGWKEQFF. The CDR3 bases are TGTGCCAGCAGCCTGGAGTTCGGGTGGAAGGAGCAGTTCTTC.

This clonotype was found a few times. Since no conserved phenylalanine or tryptophan closes the CDR3, a read error is the likely cause. V is TRBV6-5 and J is TRBJ2-7; 7 nucleotides align to TRBD1. Trimming took 0 bases from V and 6 from J; bases not matched to a gene: 8. This CDR3 region has 15 residues. Germline loops: CDR1 MNHEY, CDR2 SVGAGI. The CDR3 DNA reads as TGTGCCAGCAGTTACTCGACAGGGCACCACTCCGAGCAGTACTTA. It encodes CASSYSTGHHSEQYL.

The V and J genes are TRBV20-1 and TRBJ1-2, with D tentatively TRBD1 (6 bases). The V end lost 3 bases, the J end lost 5 bases, and 13 bases lay between the germline ends. In germline, CDR1 is DFQATT, CDR2 SNEGSKA (reference sequence). CDR3 length: 13 amino acids. CDR3 residues: CSARRAGEYGYTF. In DNA form, the CDR3 reads TGCAGTGCTAGGAGGGCAGGGGAATATGGCTACACCTTC.

The chain combines TRBV15 with TRBJ2-5, with D possibly TRBD2 on 5 matching bases. Trimming pared 3 bases from V and 5 bases from J, leaving 22 bases between. The CDR3 is made up of 17 amino acids. CDR1 and CDR2 (germline): LNHNV, YYDKDF (reference sequence). CDR3 sequence: CATSRLGSSPSGETQYF. Here the CDR3 DNA reads TGTGCCACCAGCAGGCTAGGATCCTCACCCTCGGGGGAGACCCAGTACTTC. The full variable domain, completed using reference TRBV15 and TRBJ2-5, is DAMVIQNPRYQVTQFGKPVTLSCSQTLNHNVMYWYQQKSSQAPKLLFHYYDKDFNNEADTPDNFQSRRPNTSFCFLDIRSPGLGDTAMYLCATSRLGSSPSGETQYFGPGTRLLVL.

This clonotype is a singleton in its sample. The chain uses TRBV7-6 and TRBJ2-7, with D possibly matching TRBD2 (5 bases). CDR1 is SGHVS, CDR2 FNYEAQ, per germline. The V end was cut by 0 bases, the J end by 0 bases, with 9 bases between. The CDR3 extends over 15 amino acids. In DNA form, the CDR3 reads TGTGCCAGCAGCTTAGCGTCGGAGGCCTCCTACGAGCAGTACTTC. Translating gives CASSLASEASYEQYF.

This clonotype has just a few counts. The chain joins TRBV30 to TRBJ2-2; D not certain. Germline lookup yields CDR1 GTSNPN and CDR2 SVGIG (reference sequence). The CDR3 loop spans 15 amino acids. The V and J ends lost 5 bases and 0 bases respectively, with 13 bases between them. Here the CDR3 reads CAWARWTANTGELFF. CDR3 nucleotides: TGTGCCTGGGCTAGGTGGACCGCGAACACCGGGGAGCTGTTTTTT.

This clonotype was counted between two and nine times. This chain joins TRBV12-3 or TRBV12-4 and TRBJ1-4, with no clear D. The CDR3 is 20 amino acids. Trimming cost V 3 bases and J 0 bases, with 23 bases left between them. The CDR3 loop is CASSFSDGGSSAATNEKLFF. In nucleotides, the CDR3 is TGTGCCAGCAGTTTTTCGGACGGTGGATCATCCGCGGCAACTAATGAAAAACTGTTTTTT.

Here the CDR3 DNA reads TGTGCCAGCAGGTGGGACAGTTACTCCTACGAGCAGTACTTC. Translation: CASRWDSYSYEQYF. The rearrangement uses TRBV7-8 and TRBJ2-7; TRBD1 matches 7 bases. Germline CDR1 reads SGHVS; CDR2 reads FQNEAQ. Trimming took 6 bases from V and 0 from J; bases not matched to a gene: 5. The CDR3 consists of 14 residues.

The chain joins TRBV19 to TRBJ2-6, with 7 bases identical to TRBD2. Trimming removed 3 bases from V and 0 bases from J; junction bases left unmatched: 5. This CDR3 has 17 amino acids. The germline gives CDR1 LNHDA, CDR2 SQIVND (reference sequence). CDR3 coding DNA: TGTGCCAGTAGTATCAGGACTAGTAGCTCTGGGGCCAACGTCCTGACTTTC. Residues: CASSIRTSSSGANVLTF.

This clonotype was counted at least ten times. The chain links TRBV6-2 or TRBV6-3 to TRBJ2-7; D gene unclear. This CDR3 has 15 residues. CDR1 MNHEY and CDR2 SVGEGT come from the germline V gene. V lost 5 bases, J lost 2 bases, and 16 bases lay in between. The CDR3 DNA reads as TGTGCCAGCAGTCCTGACTCCCACCCTGCCTACGAGCAGTACTTC. Protein: CASSPDSHPAYEQYF.

This clonotype occurred many times. This sequence joins TRBV28 and TRBJ2-3, with 10 bases aligning to TRBD2. V trimming: 4 bases; J trimming: 0 bases; junction bases outside the gene matches: 4. Germline CDR1 reads MDHEN; CDR2 reads SYDVKM. This CDR3 contains 16 residues. The CDR3 DNA reads as TGTGCCAGCAGTTCAGGACTAGCGGAGAGCACAGATACGCAGTATTTT. This translates into CASSSGLAESTDTQYF.

V and J are TRBV29-1 and TRBJ1-5; possibly TRBD1 for D (5 bases). Between the trimmed V and J ends, which lost 6 bases and 0 bases, there was a span of 12 bases. Germline lookup yields CDR1 SQVTM and CDR2 ANQGSEA. The CDR3 has 14 amino acids. The CDR3 protein is CSVLDRDSNQPQHF. In nucleotides, the CDR3 is TGCAGCGTCCTAGACAGAGATAGCAATCAGCCCCAGCATTTT.

The V gene is TRBV20-1, the J gene TRBJ2-7; maybe TRBD2 (5 bases). This CDR3 comprises 14 residues. Between the trimmed V and J ends, which lost 5 bases and 5 bases, there was a span of 19 bases. CDR1 is DFQATT, CDR2 SNEGSKA, per germline (reference sequence). DNA for the CDR3: TGCAGTGCTGGCCTCGGACTCCAGCTCCACGAGCAGTACTTC. Translated, it gives CSAGLGLQLHEQYF.

This clonotype was detected many times. The chain is built from TRBV18 and TRBJ2-5; unclear D gene. The germline gives CDR1 KGHSH, CDR2 LQKENI. This CDR3 has 11 amino acids. V was pared by 8 bases and J by 0 bases, with 4 bases between. CDR3 sequence: CASSYQETQYF. CDR3 nucleotide sequence: TGTGCCAGCAGCTACCAAGAGACCCAGTACTTC.

The rearrangement links TRBV18 to TRBJ2-2; TRBD2 might be the D (5 bases). Trimming shortened V by 3 bases and J by 5 bases, and 13 bases separated the two germline ends. The CDR3 spans 15 residues. The germline gives CDR1 KGHSH, CDR2 LQKENI. DNA for the CDR3: TGTGCCAGCTCACCTCAGCGGACTCTTACCGGGGAGCTGTTTTTT. Translated: CASSPQRTLTGELFF.

The V gene is TRBV29-1, the J gene TRBJ2-7; a weak D match, TRBD2 (6 bases). Germline CDR1 SQVTM, CDR2 ANQGSEA. Trimming took 4 bases from V and 5 from J, leaving 15 bases between them. The CDR3 runs 13 residues. The DNA for the CDR3 is TGCAGCGTTGCATCGACTAGTCGGCACGAGCAGTACTTC. Translating it yields CSVASTSRHEQYF.

In this sample, this clonotype turned up a few times. The rearrangement joins TRBV12-3 or TRBV12-4 to TRBJ2-1; the D is unclear. This CDR3 is built from 16 residues. V lost 6 bases to trimming and J lost 0 bases, with 15 bases between them. The CDR3 DNA reads as TGTGCCAGCAGACCCCGGTCAGCCCTCTCCTACAATGAGCAGTTCTTC. Encoded protein: CASRPRSALSYNEQFF.

The chain is built from TRBV7-7 and TRBJ2-5; D not certain. The V end was cut by 0 bases, the J end by 2 bases, with 10 bases between. The CDR3 consists of 15 residues. CDR1 and CDR2 (germline): SSHAT, FNYEAQ (reference sequence). CDR3 DNA sequence: TGTGCCAGCAGCTTAGCGCTAGGCGTTCAAGAGACCCAGTACTTC. It is translated as CASSLALGVQETQYF. Combining the CDR3 with reference TRBV7-7 and TRBJ2-5 gives the whole variable domain GAGVSQSPRYKVTKRGQDVTLRCDPISSHATLYWYQQALGQGPEFLTYFNYEAQPDKSGLPSDRFSAERPEGSISTLTIQRTEQRDSAMYRCASSLALGVQETQYFGPGTRLLVL.

This clonotype was observed a handful of times. V is TRBV13 and J is TRBJ2-3, with 7 bases matching TRBD2. The CDR3 sequence is 18 residues long. Germline V CDR1 and CDR2: PRHDT, FYEKMQ (reference sequence). V lost 8 bases and J lost 2; bases outside the gene matches: 19. CDR3 region: CASLSWFGRERDTDTQYF. The CDR3 DNA reads as TGTGCCAGCCTGAGCTGGTTTGGGCGGGAGAGAGACACAGATACGCAGTATTTT.

This clonotype showed up just a few times. This chain links TRBV12-3 or TRBV12-4 with TRBJ2-3, with TRBD2 matching 8 bases. Trimming took 7 bases from V and 6 from J; bases not matched to a gene: 15. CDR3 length: 16 amino acids. The CDR3 sequence: CASNRAAGRAQDTQYF. The DNA of the CDR3 is TGTGCCAGCAATCGTGCTGCCGGGAGGGCCCAGGATACGCAGTATTTT.

V is TRBV3-1 and J is TRBJ2-5; D is uncertain. The V and J ends lost 0 bases and 8 bases respectively, with 10 bases between them. There are 13 residues in the CDR3. Germline CDR1 and CDR2: LGHDT and YNNKEL (reference sequence). CDR3 coding DNA: TGTGCCAGCAGCCAAGATCTTTCGGTAACCCAGTACTTC. Its protein is CASSQDLSVTQYF.